The present T cell receptor (beta chain) was sequenced within a study of T-cell reconstitution after alpha-beta-depleted transplantation in children. Only a few counts were recorded for this clonotype. Its cognate antigen is unknown. Unique molecular identifiers featured in how the TCRbeta library was prepared. TCRdb re-derived calls from the PCR reads in MiXCR, one entry per CDR3 protein. The sample records approximately 250,000 distinct CDR3 sequences, about 23% being singletons. The CDR3 loop spans 14 amino acids. V lost 5 bases and J lost 3; bases outside the gene matches: 1. The germline V gene encodes CDR1 SGHTA and CDR2 FQGTGA. General study findings and limits: Surviving recipient T cells and thymic progenitors accounted for the high day-60 TCRbeta diversity observed in some patients. Expanded graft clones, several hundred of them, were reportedly the source of alpha-beta T cells about two months after transplant. After one year, T-cell counts and TCRbeta diversity mostly came from new T cells.

The V gene is TRBV7-3, the J gene TRBJ2-3; 11 positions match TRBD2. The TCR comes from a girl between 2 and 10 years old with Fanconi anemia, due to receive a stem cell transplant. The specimen was PBMCs, collected before TCRalphabeta/CD19-depleted stem cell transplant. CDR3 coding DNA: TGTGCCAGCAGCCGGACTAGCGGGACAGATACGCAGTATTTT. Protein product: CASSRTSGTDTQYF.